These 20 T cell receptor beta chains originate from one sample sequenced in a study of OX40 agonist ivuxolimab in advanced cancers. Sequenced by immunoSEQ multiplex PCR; TCRdb stores in-frame clones only, minus some. The sample has fewer than 200,000 clones, 90% to 95% seen once. Material: CD4+ or CD8+ T cells sorted from blood, obtained in a trial of the OX40 agonist ivuxolimab. These receptors originate from an adult with an advanced solid tumor such as melanoma, head and neck, liver or kidney cancer.

This chain uses TRBV7-3 with TRBJ1-3; D is uncertain. The germline gives CDR1 SGHTA, CDR2 FQGTGA. Trimming stripped 5 bases from V and 8 bases from J, with 7 bases between. CDR3 length: 11 residues. The CDR3 coding sequence is TGTGCCAGCAGCCGCGGATACACCATATATTTT. Translating it yields CASSRGYTIYF.

The rearrangement joins TRBV28 to TRBJ2-5; no clear D. Germline assignment: CDR1 MDHEN and CDR2 SYDVKM. The CDR3 sequence is 15 residues long. V was pared by 3 bases and J by 3 bases, with 14 bases between. CDR3 bases: TGTGCCAGCAGTTTTATCCTCCGCCGAGAAGAGACCCAGTACTTC. The encoded protein is CASSFILRREETQYF.

V gene TRBV6-5 combines with J gene TRBJ1-5; 8 bases match TRBD1. The ends lost 5 bases at V and 7 bases at J; junction bases unmatched: 7. This CDR3 is built from 14 residues. Germline CDR1 is MNHEY and CDR2 is SVGAGI. The CDR3 nucleotides read TGTGCCAGCAGTATGGACAGGGTCTCACAGCCCCAGCATTTT. This sequence encodes CASSMDRVSQPQHF.

The rearrangement uses TRBV7-2 and TRBJ2-1; TRBD2 aligns across 13 bases. The CDR3 totals 17 residues. Losses at the gene ends were 8 bases for V and 0 bases for J; bases not matched to a gene: 7. Germline V lookup: CDR1 SGHTA, CDR2 FQGNSA. In DNA form, the CDR3 reads TGTGCCAGCTCGACTAGCGGGGGGCCATACTCCTACAATGAGCAGTTCTTC. It codes for CASSTSGGPYSYNEQFF.

V and J are TRBV27 and TRBJ2-2, with unresolved D. From germline, CDR1 is MNHEY and CDR2 SMNVEV (reference sequence). The CDR3 length is 14 residues. Trimming cost V 4 bases and J 4 bases, with 10 bases left between them. The CDR3 is CASSSKDGTGELFF. CDR3 nucleotides: TGTGCCAGCAGTTCCAAGGACGGCACCGGGGAGCTGTTTTTT.

The V and J genes are TRBV19 and TRBJ2-7; possible D gene TRBD1, 6 bases. Trimming cost V 3 bases and J 0 bases, with 21 bases left between them. The CDR3 runs to 18 residues. Per the germline V gene, CDR1 is LNHDA and CDR2 is SQIVND (reference sequence). The CDR3 sequence: CASSIQSPTGHNSYEQYF. The CDR3 DNA sequence: TGTGCCAGTAGTATCCAATCCCCGACAGGTCATAACTCCTACGAGCAGTACTTC.

The chain recombines TRBV30 with TRBJ1-1, with D unresolved. V was shortened by 4 bases and J by 1 base, with 4 bases between the two germline ends. Germline-derived CDR1 and CDR2 are GTSNPN and SVGIG (reference sequence). The CDR3 covers 11 residues. CDR3 sequence: CAWMWNTEAFF. CDR3 in DNA: TGTGCCTGGATGTGGAACACTGAAGCTTTCTTT.

The chain is built from TRBV6-4 and TRBJ1-6; TRBD1 is a possible D gene (6 bases). Germline V gene data show CDR1 as MRHNA and CDR2 as SNTAGT. The CDR3 has 13 residues. Trimming took off 6 bases at V and 5 bases at J, with 8 bases between the two ends. CDR3 residues: CASRDRNNSPLHF. In DNA, the CDR3 is TGTGCCAGCAGGGACAGAAATAATTCACCCCTCCACTTT.

This clone has only a few counts. The chain couples TRBV6-5 to TRBJ2-3; D uncertain. The CDR3 runs 13 residues. In germline, CDR1 is MNHEY, CDR2 SVGAGI. Trimming left V 6 bases short and J 0 bases short, with 7 bases between. DNA of the CDR3: TGTGCCAGCAGCCTCCCCAGCACAGATACGCAGTATTTT. This encodes CASSLPSTDTQYF.

The V and J genes are TRBV6-5 and TRBJ2-7; no reliable D call. This CDR3 spans 13 amino acids. CDR1 is MNHEY, CDR2 SVGAGI, per germline. V was trimmed by 6 bases and J by 9 bases, leaving 18 bases between them. The CDR3, as DNA: TGTGCCAGCAGCTCGGCCGGGCCCCCCGGGCAGTACTTC. Its protein is CASSSAGPPGQYF.

The chain joins TRBV2 to TRBJ2-2, with D unclear. The CDR3 spans 13 residues. The ends were cut back, 2 bases at V and 4 bases at J, with 5 bases in the middle. Germline V CDR1 and CDR2: SNHLY, FYNNEI. In nucleotides, the CDR3 is TGTGCCAGCAGTGAATTGGCCACCGGGGAGCTGTTTTTT. Its protein product is CASSELATGELFF.

The rearrangement links TRBV28 to TRBJ1-1, with D perhaps matching TRBD1 (5 bases). Germline values: CDR1 MDHEN, CDR2 SYDVKM. This CDR3 contains 12 residues. V was trimmed by 8 bases and J by 9 bases, leaving 16 bases between them. DNA of the CDR3: TGTGCCAGCCTCCTGGGTGGGGGACAAGCTTTCTTT. Protein product: CASLLGGGQAFF. The variable domain in full, completed from reference TRBV28 and TRBJ1-1, reads DVKVTQSSRYLVKRTGEKVFLECVQDMDHENMFWYRQDPGLGLRLIYFSYDVKMKEKGDIPEGYSVSREKKERFSLILESASTNQTSMYLCASLLGGGQAFFGQGTRLTVV.

This sequence joins TRBV5-1 and TRBJ2-3; D perhaps matches TRBD2 (6 bases). CDR3 length equals 16 residues. Trimming took 0 bases from V and 4 from J, leaving 15 bases between them. CDR1 is SGHRS, CDR2 YFSETQ, per germline. For the CDR3, the DNA is TGCGCCAGCAGCTTGGCCGGTCAGGCGGGGCCAGATACGCAGTATTTT. Amino acid sequence: CASSLAGQAGPDTQYF. The variable domain in full, completed from reference TRBV5-1 and TRBJ2-3, reads KAGVTQTPRYLIKTRGQQVTLSCSPISGHRSVSWYQQTPGQGLQFLFEYFSETQRNKGNFPGRFSGRQFSNSRSEMNVSTLELGDSALYLCASSLAGQAGPDTQYFGPGTRLTVL.

V usage is TRBV7-2 and J usage is TRBJ2-2, with 8 nucleotides matching TRBD2. CDR1 is SGHTA, CDR2 FQGNSA, per germline. The CDR3 runs 17 residues. V shed 5 bases, J shed 0 bases, and the junction held 8 bases outside the gene matches. The CDR3 here is CASSLFSSGPNTGELFF. The CDR3 DNA follows: TGTGCCAGCAGCCTTTTCTCTAGCGGGCCGAACACCGGGGAGCTGTTTTTT.

This clone turned up a few times. The rearrangement uses TRBV27 and TRBJ2-3; 9 bases line up with TRBD1. This CDR3 contains 16 residues. Germline CDR1 reads MNHEY; CDR2 reads SMNVEV (reference sequence). V dropped 6 bases and J dropped 6; count of bases not matched to a gene: 13. For the CDR3, the DNA is TGTGCCAGCAGGTATAGGGGGACAGGGAAGTCGGATACGCAGTATTTT. Its translation: CASRYRGTGKSDTQYF.

This clone was counted a single time. This chain uses TRBV5-1 with TRBJ2-1; 10 bases are a match to TRBD2. J was trimmed by 6 bases and V by 4 bases; bases with no gene match: 4. Germline CDR1 and CDR2: SGHRS and YFSETQ. This CDR3 comprises 14 residues. The CDR3 reads CASSAGTSANEQFF. In nucleotides, the CDR3 is TGCGCCAGCAGCGCCGGGACTAGCGCCAATGAGCAGTTCTTC.

This clone was seen only a few times. The same CDR3 arises from other DNA sequences in this sample as well. The genes are TRBV9 and TRBJ2-2, with D hard to call. The CDR3 extends over 13 amino acids. Trimming cost V 0 bases and J 5 bases, with 5 bases left between them. Germline CDR1 SGDLS, CDR2 YYNGEE. CDR3 sequence (DNA): TGTGCCAGCAGCGTAGGACGAACCGGGGAGCTGTTTTTT. It is translated as CASSVGRTGELFF.

This chain uses TRBV11-3 with TRBJ2-2, with TRBD2 matching 10 bases. CDR1 and CDR2 from the germline V gene are SGHNT and YENEEA. The trim removed 5 bases at V and 6 bases at J, leaving 6 bases unmatched. This CDR3 spans 15 amino acids. CDR3 DNA sequence: TGTGCCAGCAGCACCCTAGCGGGAGTGGCCGGGGAGCTGTTTTTT. Its protein product is CASSTLAGVAGELFF.

The rearrangement joins TRBV18 to TRBJ2-7, with D possibly being TRBD1 (6 bases). This CDR3 is built from 12 residues. Germline values: CDR1 KGHSH, CDR2 LQKENI. The V end lost 3 bases, the J end lost 9 bases, and 12 bases lay between the germline ends. The CDR3 DNA reads TGTGCCAGCTCACCTTGGGACAATAGGCAGTACTTC. Translating it yields CASSPWDNRQYF.

The chain has TRBV9 and TRBJ2-1; D not certain. The V gene lost 0 bases and the J gene lost 0 bases, with 4 bases spanning the gap. Germline V gives CDR1 SGDLS, CDR2 YYNGEE. The CDR3 runs to 14 residues. The CDR3 region is CASSVASSYNEQFF. The CDR3 nucleotides are TGTGCCAGCAGCGTAGCGAGCTCCTACAATGAGCAGTTCTTC. Drawing the rest from reference TRBV9 and TRBJ2-1, the complete variable domain is DSGVTQTPKHLITATGQRVTLRCSPRSGDLSVYWYQQSLDQGLQFLIQYYNGEERAKGNILERFSAQQFPDLHSELNLSSLELGDSALYFCASSVASSYNEQFFGPGTRLTVL.